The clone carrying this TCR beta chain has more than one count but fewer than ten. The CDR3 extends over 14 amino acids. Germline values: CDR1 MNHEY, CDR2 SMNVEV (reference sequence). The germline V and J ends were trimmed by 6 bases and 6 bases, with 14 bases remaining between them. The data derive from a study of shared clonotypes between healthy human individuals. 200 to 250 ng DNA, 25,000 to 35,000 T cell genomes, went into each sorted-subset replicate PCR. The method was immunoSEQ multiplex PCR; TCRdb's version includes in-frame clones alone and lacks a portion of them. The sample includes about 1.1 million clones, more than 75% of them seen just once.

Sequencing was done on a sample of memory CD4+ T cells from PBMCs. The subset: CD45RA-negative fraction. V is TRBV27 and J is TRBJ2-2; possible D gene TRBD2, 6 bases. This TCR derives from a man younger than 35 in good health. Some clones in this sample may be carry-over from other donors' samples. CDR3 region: CASSPGWGAGELFF. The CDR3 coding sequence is TGTGCCAGCAGCCCGGGTTGGGGGGCCGGGGAGCTGTTTTTT.